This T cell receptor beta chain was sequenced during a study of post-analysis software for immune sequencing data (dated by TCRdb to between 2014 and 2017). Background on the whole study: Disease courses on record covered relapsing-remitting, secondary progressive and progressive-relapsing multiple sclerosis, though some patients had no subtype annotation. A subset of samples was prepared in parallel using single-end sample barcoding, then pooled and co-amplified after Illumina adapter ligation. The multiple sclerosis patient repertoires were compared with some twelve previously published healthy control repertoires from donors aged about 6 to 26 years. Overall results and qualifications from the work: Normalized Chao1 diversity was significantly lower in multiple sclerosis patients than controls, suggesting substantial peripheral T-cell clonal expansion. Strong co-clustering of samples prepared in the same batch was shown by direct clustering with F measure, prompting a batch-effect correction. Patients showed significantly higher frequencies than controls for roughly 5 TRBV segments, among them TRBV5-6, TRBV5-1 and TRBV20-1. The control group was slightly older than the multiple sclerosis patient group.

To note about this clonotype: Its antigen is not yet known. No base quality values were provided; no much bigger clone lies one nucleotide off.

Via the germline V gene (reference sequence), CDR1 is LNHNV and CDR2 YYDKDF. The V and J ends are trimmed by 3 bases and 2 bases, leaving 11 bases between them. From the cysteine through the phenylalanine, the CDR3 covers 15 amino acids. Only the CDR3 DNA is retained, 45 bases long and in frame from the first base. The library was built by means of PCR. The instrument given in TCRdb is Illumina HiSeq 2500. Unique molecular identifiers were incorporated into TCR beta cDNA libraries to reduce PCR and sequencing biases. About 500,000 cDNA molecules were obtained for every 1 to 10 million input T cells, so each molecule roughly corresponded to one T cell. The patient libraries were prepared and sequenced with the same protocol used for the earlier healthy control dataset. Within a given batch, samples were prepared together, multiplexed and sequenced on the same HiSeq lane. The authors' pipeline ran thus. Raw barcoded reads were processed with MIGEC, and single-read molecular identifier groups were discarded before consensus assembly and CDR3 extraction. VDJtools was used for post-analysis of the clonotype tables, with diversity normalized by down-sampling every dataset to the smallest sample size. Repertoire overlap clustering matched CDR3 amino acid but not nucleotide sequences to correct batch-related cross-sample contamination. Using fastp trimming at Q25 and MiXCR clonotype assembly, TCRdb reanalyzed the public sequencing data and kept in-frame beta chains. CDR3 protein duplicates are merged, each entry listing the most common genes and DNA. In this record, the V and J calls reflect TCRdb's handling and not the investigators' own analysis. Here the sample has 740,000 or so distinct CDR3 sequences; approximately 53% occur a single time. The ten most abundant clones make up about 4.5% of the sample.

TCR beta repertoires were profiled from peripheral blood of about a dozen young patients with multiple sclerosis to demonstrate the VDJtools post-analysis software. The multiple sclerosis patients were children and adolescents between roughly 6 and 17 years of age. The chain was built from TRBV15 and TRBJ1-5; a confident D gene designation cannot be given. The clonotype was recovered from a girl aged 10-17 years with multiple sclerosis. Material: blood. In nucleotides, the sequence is TGTGCCACCAGCAGCTACGTATCTGGCAATCAGCCCCAGCATTTT. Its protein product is CATSSYVSGNQPQHF.